The rows below give T cell receptor beta chains drawn from one sample of a study of T cell responses to AZD1222 COVID-19 vaccine. The repertoire was sequenced with immunoSEQ multiplex PCR; TCRdb's copy has only in-frame clones and lacks some. The sample shows 120,000 to 150,000 clones, more than 75% of them seen only once. The input for sequencing was peripheral blood, taken on day 0 of AZD1222 vaccination. These receptors were obtained from an adult in good health. CDR3s leave out the opening cysteine and the closing phenylalanine or tryptophan. Each record gives: CDR3 protein, V gene, CDR3 length, clone size. Clone size, where shown, is once, few, many, or a class for clones that have expanded.

CDR3: ASTKGGGEGYGYT; V: TRBV3-1/TRBV3-2; length: 13; size: -
CDR3: ASSLNQGSAEAF; V: TRBV7-9; length: 12; size: -
CDR3: ASSMTGGPYEQY; V: TRBV7-2; length: 12; size: once
CDR3: ASSSRSETQY; V: TRBV7-2; length: 10; size: -
CDR3: ASSQSTSNQPQH; V: TRBV6-2/TRBV6-3; length: 12; size: -
CDR3: ATSRDPLAGVTFNEQF; V: TRBV15; length: 16; size: -
CDR3: ASFRQGGTYEQY; V: TRBV6-5; length: 12; size: hyperexpanded
CDR3: ASSLGGTQY; V: TRBV7-2; length: 9; size: -
CDR3: ASILGVYSNQPQH; V: TRBV6-5; length: 13; size: -
CDR3: ASRWAPTEGYT; V: TRBV2; length: 11; size: -
CDR3: ASSFLGAPNQPQH; V: TRBV5-6; length: 13; size: -
CDR3: SERQGTDTQY; V: TRBV29-1; length: 10; size: -
CDR3: ASSTGQMNTEAF; V: TRBV11-3; length: 12; size: -
CDR3: ATAPHEGKLF; V: TRBV15; length: 10; size: -
CDR3: ASSYSTSDSPLH; V: TRBV6-5; length: 12; size: -
CDR3: ASSLRDSQETQY; V: TRBV7-9; length: 12; size: -
CDR3: ASSLGDLGTEAF; V: TRBV6-5; length: 12; size: -
CDR3: ASSLVSFSNYEQY; V: TRBV5-4; length: 13; size: -
CDR3: ATTGQTDTQY; V: TRBV24-1; length: 10; size: -
CDR3: ASSVGRAPTNEKLF; V: TRBV9; length: 14; size: -
CDR3: ASSSEGNTEAF; V: TRBV5-1; length: 11; size: once
CDR3: ASSQESRSNQPQH; V: TRBV4-2; length: 13; size: -
CDR3: ASIQGPYNSPLH; V: TRBV2; length: 12; size: -
CDR3: ASSDLAGSSNIQY; V: TRBV6-5; length: 13; size: -
CDR3: ASSLRGGGYNEQF; V: TRBV7-2; length: 13; size: -
CDR3: ASSPPAANQETQY; V: TRBV3-1/TRBV3-2; length: 13; size: -
CDR3: ASSTLIRTEAFYGYT; V: TRBV9; length: 15; size: -
CDR3: ATSTGPRDGKLF; V: TRBV15; length: 12; size: -
CDR3: ASSDSAGGNEQF; V: TRBV6-4; length: 12; size: many
CDR3: ASSSPGRTTSLL; V: TRBV5-1; length: 12; size: -
CDR3: ATIRGTISNQPQH; V: TRBV11-3; length: 13; size: -
CDR3: ASSGRDRGPQNTEAF; V: TRBV19; length: 15; size: -
CDR3: ASSDGLVDEKLF; V: TRBV5-1; length: 12; size: -
CDR3: ASSRWVGQGVNEQY; V: TRBV7-9; length: 14; size: -
CDR3: ASSSTRIASHNEKLF; V: TRBV28; length: 15; size: -
CDR3: ASRSAGGPYGYT; V: TRBV6-5; length: 12; size: -
CDR3: ASSLGGPPQH; V: TRBV28; length: 10; size: -
CDR3: ASSQWGTIAEKLF; V: TRBV14; length: 13; size: -
CDR3: ASSQDLRGYGYT; V: TRBV4-1; length: 12; size: -
CDR3: ASSVSGHEQF; V: TRBV9; length: 10; size: -
CDR3: ASRDRGSGNTIY; V: TRBV2; length: 12; size: -
CDR3: ASSPRDGYT; V: TRBV18; length: 9; size: -
CDR3: SEKGVAEAF; V: TRBV29-1; length: 9; size: -
CDR3: ASSLVVRGSYEQY; V: TRBV11-2; length: 13; size: -
CDR3: ATSRDPRSRGEKLF; V: TRBV15; length: 14; size: -
CDR3: AISPRDRDSPLH; V: TRBV19; length: 12; size: once
CDR3: ASSPLRQSNSPLH; V: TRBV9; length: 13; size: -
CDR3: ASTKTGGGYT; V: TRBV5-4; length: 10; size: -
CDR3: ASSISENSNQPQH; V: TRBV19; length: 13; size: -
CDR3: ASSRDHTYEQY; V: TRBV5-4; length: 11; size: -
CDR3: ASSSILRNTIY; V: TRBV12-3/TRBV12-4; length: 11; size: -
CDR3: AISEYPDFGYT; V: TRBV10-3; length: 11; size: -
CDR3: ASAPQDGPDTQY; V: TRBV2; length: 12; size: -
CDR3: ASSRQGNEQF; V: TRBV18; length: 10; size: -
CDR3: ATSSFGRANEKLF; V: TRBV15; length: 13; size: -